The subject of this entry is one T cell receptor (beta chain). The antigen is unknown. The data belong to a study of cytomegalovirus exposure and HLA in healthy donors. About the study: From 150 million to 200 million T cells, an earlier analysis saw under 140 million unique TCR beta sequences. Findings and limits, study-wide: Analysis performed later found about 17,000 TCR beta sequences associated with HLA alleles at 0.05 false discovery rate. Among immune exposure information, only CMV serostatus was available. In an earlier analysis, in roughly 580 donors, most V segments appeared productive either ~87% or ~30% of the time.

PCR involved 60 Vbeta and 13 Jbeta primers. TCRdb's copy holds only in-frame clones and misses some; the assay was immunoSEQ multiplex PCR. This sample carries roughly 65,000 clones, around 80% of them seen once, and the ten largest clones take 3.5% to 5%. The ends lost 4 bases at V and 4 bases at J; junction bases unmatched: 7. The CDR3 length is 14 residues. Germline CDR1 reads SGHRS; CDR2 reads YFSETQ. The TCR comes from a young woman in good health and CMV-seronegative. The chain has TRBV5-1 and TRBJ2-7; 8 bases are shared with TRBD1. The sample comprised PBMCs. For the CDR3, the DNA is TGCGCCAGCAGCCTCGGACAGGGACTTTACGAGCAGTACTTC. It is translated as CASSLGQGLYEQYF.